These 25 T cell receptor beta chains originate from one sample sequenced in a study of blood T cells in healthy people across ages. Then a second PCR, running about 6 to 12 cycles, was carried out with a sample-barcoded 5' primer and a J-beta primer mix. TCRdb analysed the 5' RACE reads with MiXCR anew, one entry per CDR3 protein. Here the sample spans some 710,000 distinct CDR3 sequences, around half being singletons. Sequencing was done on a sample of blood. The source of these receptors is a man older than 75 in good health.

Worth noting for this clonotype: A much larger clone differs by one base, so this may be a read error. The CDR3 is CASSKVYEQYF. The CDR3 bases are TGTGCCAGCAGCAAAGTCTACGAGCAGTACTTC. The chain links TRBV25-1 to TRBJ2-4; no reliable D call. The J call may be wrong; the DNA end is better matched by TRBJ2-7. Germline assignment: CDR1 MGHDK and CDR2 SYGVNS. The length of the CDR3 is 11 residues.

The chain joins TRBV11-1 to TRBJ2-6; 7 bases are shared with TRBD1. The junction had 7 bases not matched to a gene; V was cut back by 2 bases and J by 0 bases. Germline values: CDR1 SGHAT, CDR2 FQDESV (reference sequence). This CDR3 is 18 amino acids long. CDR3 in amino acids: CASSLWKDRYSGANVLTF. In DNA, the CDR3 is TGTGCCAGCAGCTTATGGAAGGACAGGTACTCTGGGGCCAACGTCCTGACTTTC.

This clonotype was detected a few times. The V and J genes are TRBV27 and TRBJ1-2; perhaps TRBD1 as D (5 bases). The V gene lost 5 bases and the J gene lost 8 bases, with 18 bases spanning the gap. CDR1 and CDR2 (germline): MNHEY, SMNVEV (reference sequence). This CDR3 is 14 amino acids long. CDR3 DNA sequence: TGTGCCAGCAGTACCTACCAAGGGGCTATCGGCTACACCTTC. It is translated as CASSTYQGAIGYTF.

Only a few counts were recorded for this clonotype. V is TRBV7-2 and J is TRBJ2-1, with D unclear. Germline CDR1 is SGHTA and CDR2 is FQGNSA. Trimming cost V 4 bases and J 3 bases, with 10 bases left between them. This CDR3 is 14 amino acids long. CDR3: CASSSRTYYNEQFF. As DNA, the CDR3 is TGTGCCAGCAGCTCCCGGACGTACTACAATGAGCAGTTCTTC.

This clonotype has a handful of counts. This chain connects TRBV12-3 or TRBV12-4 to TRBJ2-4, with 8 positions matching TRBD2. The J call may be mistaken, given a closer DNA end match to TRBJ2-7. The CDR3 consists of 15 residues. For the CDR3, the DNA is TGTGCCAGCAGCCGCCAAGGAAGCGGGGGTTACGAGCAGTACTTC. This sequence encodes CASSRQGSGGYEQYF.

This chain links TRBV5-4 with TRBJ2-1; the D is unclear. The CDR3 is 12 residues long. Per germline, CDR1 SGHNT and CDR2 YYREEE (reference sequence). V lost 6 bases to trimming and J lost 5 bases, with 9 bases between them. DNA for the CDR3: TGTGCCAGCATCCTCGCCAACAATGAGCAGTTCTTC. Its protein is CASILANNEQFF.

Regarding this clonotype: A much larger clone lies a single base off, so this may be a read error. The DNA is left out, because the CDR3 cannot be placed on it with certainty; the CDR3 is given as TCRdb lists it. The chain is built from TRBV15 and TRBJ2-1; the DNA was not used to check the table's D call, TRBD2. Looked up from germline, CDR1 is LNHNV and CDR2 is YYDKDF (reference sequence). The CDR3 numbers 15 amino acids, ends counted. The CDR3 loop is CATSRVGSGSNGKFF.

The V and J genes are TRBV5-1 and TRBJ2-1; 8 bases agree with TRBD2. Trimming cost V 4 bases and J 8 bases; bases outside gene matches: 5. The CDR3 runs 13 residues. Germline lookup yields CDR1 SGHRS and CDR2 YFSETQ. The CDR3 reads CASSSSGVHEQFF. The CDR3 bases are TGCGCCAGCAGCAGTAGCGGGGTACATGAGCAGTTCTTC.

Many counts were recorded for this clonotype. A much larger clone sits a single nucleotide away, making a read error possible. V gene TRBV12-3 or TRBV12-4 combines with J gene TRBJ2-6; D unclear. The length of the CDR3 is 15 residues. V was clipped by 3 bases and J by 2 bases, with 8 bases between them. The CDR3 reads CASSFAIAGANVLTF. In DNA form, the CDR3 reads TGTGCCAGCAGTTTTGCCATCGCTGGGGCCAACGTCCTGACTTTC.

As to this clonotype: A much larger clone lies one base from this, so it may be a read error. The V call is TRBV14, the J call TRBJ2-5; 8 bases align to TRBD2. The CDR3 is 17 residues long. After removal of 4 bases from V and 11 bases from J, the junction contained 21 bases not matched to a gene. CDR1 SGHDN and CDR2 FVKESK come from the germline V gene. The CDR3 loop reads CASSPRLAPVSYNEQYF. CDR3 DNA sequence: TGTGCCAGCAGCCCTAGACTAGCGCCGGTGTCCTACAATGAGCAGTACTTC.

As regards this clonotype: Given a much more abundant clone one base away, this may be a read error. The chain has TRBV27 and TRBJ2-4; the D is unclear. The CDR3 sequence is 13 residues long. Germline CDR1 is MNHEY and CDR2 is SMNVEV (reference sequence). Trimming took off 3 bases at V and 7 bases at J, with 10 bases between the two ends. The CDR3 loop reads CASSFAPDNIQYF. For the CDR3, the DNA is TGTGCCAGCAGTTTCGCCCCGGACAACATTCAGTACTTC.

The sample holds a few counts of this clonotype. The gene calls are TRBV7-2 and TRBJ2-3; 7 nucleotides match TRBD2. The CDR3 is made up of 15 amino acids. With 1 base clipped from V and 6 bases from J, the junction kept 7 bases outside the gene matches. Germline V gene sequence: CDR1 SGHTA, CDR2 FQGNSA. CDR3 DNA: TGTGCCAGCAGCTTAGGAGGCGGGAGACCCGATACGCAGTATTTT. Translated, it gives CASSLGGGRPDTQYF.

The chain couples TRBV2 to TRBJ2-1; weak D call: TRBD2 (5 bases). Germline lookup yields CDR1 SNHLY and CDR2 FYNNEI. Trimming removed 7 bases from V and 2 bases from J, with 12 bases in between. The CDR3 loop spans 14 amino acids. The CDR3 protein is CASMVGVPYNEQFF. In nucleotides, the CDR3 is TGTGCCAGCATGGTGGGAGTGCCCTACAATGAGCAGTTCTTC. Using reference TRBV2 and TRBJ2-1 for the parts outside the CDR3, the full variable domain is EPEVTQTPSHQVTQMGQEVILRCVPISNHLYFYWYRQILGQKVEFLVSFYNNEISEKSEIFDDQFSVERPDGSNFTLKIRSTKLEDSAMYFCASMVGVPYNEQFFGPGTRLTVL.

Comment on this clonotype: A much larger clone differs from this one at a single base, so this may be a read error. This rearrangement joins TRBV12-3 or TRBV12-4 to TRBJ1-5; perhaps TRBD1 as D (5 bases). The CDR3 is made up of 14 amino acids. V gave up 6 bases and J gave up 6 bases, with 15 bases separating them. The CDR3 reads CASRPGAGGQPQHF. CDR3 DNA sequence: TGTGCCAGCAGGCCCGGGGCAGGCGGTCAGCCCCAGCATTTT.

This clonotype has just a few counts. The chain has TRBV20-1 and TRBJ2-3, with D perhaps matching TRBD2 (5 bases). CDR1 is DFQATT and CDR2 is SNEGSKA in the germline V gene (reference sequence). CDR3 length: 15 amino acids. Trimming took off 3 bases at V and 0 bases at J, with 13 bases between the two ends. CDR3 bases: TGCAGTGCTAGTACCGGCGGGCCTAGCACAGATACGCAGTATTTT. Its translation is CSASTGGPSTDTQYF.

This clonotype was recorded a few times. The genes are TRBV7-8 and TRBJ1-5; no clear D. Trimming removed 3 bases at V and 7 bases at J, with 13 bases between. The CDR3 is 14 amino acids. Germline V gene data show CDR1 as SGHVS and CDR2 as FQNEAQ. CDR3 loop: CASSLGDLGQPQHF. Written as DNA, the CDR3 is TGTGCCAGCAGCTTGGGTGATTTGGGCCAGCCCCAGCATTTT. The full variable domain, completed using reference TRBV7-8 and TRBJ1-5, is GAGVSQSPRYKVAKRGQDVALRCDPISGHVSLFWYQQALGQGPEFLTYFQNEAQLDKSGLPSDRFFAERPEGSVSTLKIQRTQQEDSAVYLCASSLGDLGQPQHFGDGTRLSIL.

The chain carries TRBV27 and TRBJ2-3, with D tentatively TRBD1 or TRBD2 (5 bases each). In germline, CDR1 is MNHEY, CDR2 SMNVEV (reference sequence). Between the trimmed V and J ends, which lost 7 bases and 3 bases, there was a span of 17 bases. This CDR3 has 15 amino acids. The CDR3 DNA reads as TGTGCCAGCACCCCGGGACCCCGGTCGACAGATACGCAGTATTTT. It encodes CASTPGPRSTDTQYF.

In regard to this clonotype: One junction end does not reproduce the germline sequence, and a read error may be involved. The gene calls are TRBV7-2 and TRBJ2-6, with D possibly being TRBD1 or TRBD2 (5 bases each). Germline values: CDR1 SGHTA, CDR2 FQGNSA. The CDR3 sequence is 17 residues long. In nucleotides, the CDR3 is TGTGACAGCAGCTTTCAGGGACGGCTCTCTGGGGCCAACGTCCTGACTTTC. Its translation is CDSSFQGRLSGANVLTF.

The rearrangement uses TRBV29-1 and TRBJ2-5; D possibly corresponds to TRBD2 (6 bases). The CDR3 extends over 12 amino acids. V lost 5 bases to trimming and J lost 3 bases, with 10 bases between them. Looked up from germline, CDR1 is SQVTM and CDR2 is ANQGSEA. CDR3 bases: TGCAGCGTTTGGGGAGGTGAAGAGACCCAGTACTTC. Its protein product is CSVWGGEETQYF. The full variable domain, in which reference TRBV29-1 and TRBJ2-5 provide the parts outside the CDR3, is SAVISQKPSRDICQRGTSLTIQCQVDSQVTMMFWYRQQPGQSLTLIATANQGSEATYESGFVIDKFPISRPNLTFSTLTVSNMSPEDSSIYLCSVWGGEETQYFGPGTRLLVL.

This clonotype has a handful of counts. The chain uses TRBV7-2 and TRBJ2-1; D might be TRBD2 (6 bases). The CDR3 extends over 13 amino acids. The V and J ends lost 4 bases and 5 bases respectively, with 9 bases between them. Germline V gene lookup returns CDR1 SGHTA and CDR2 FQGNSA. CDR3 in amino acids: CASSSTSNNEQFF. In DNA form, the CDR3 reads TGTGCCAGCAGCTCTACTAGCAACAATGAGCAGTTCTTC.

The V call is TRBV20-1, the J call TRBJ2-1, with D tentatively TRBD1 (6 bases). The V end lost 5 bases, the J end lost 4 bases, and 12 bases lay between the germline ends. Germline-derived CDR1 and CDR2 are DFQATT and SNEGSKA (reference sequence). The CDR3 has 13 residues. For the CDR3, the DNA is TGCAGTGCTGACCGGGACACTTACAATGAGCAGTTCTTC. It yields the protein CSADRDTYNEQFF.

As regards this clonotype: This clone may be a read error of a much larger clone one base away. The gene calls are TRBV20-1 and TRBJ2-5; 10 bases match TRBD2. Germline CDR1 and CDR2: DFQATT and SNEGSKA (reference sequence). The CDR3 loop spans 15 amino acids. The CDR3 DNA reads as TGCGGTGCTTCCGAAGGCACTAGCGGGAAAGAGACCCAGTACTTC. Protein sequence: CGASEGTSGKETQYF.

This clonotype was observed once. The chain employs TRBV13 and TRBJ2-1, with 9 bases that match TRBD1. The end of the DNA is better explained by TRBJ2-7, so the J call may be wrong. Germline assignment: CDR1 PRHDT and CDR2 FYEKMQ (reference sequence). The CDR3 contains 15 residues. The CDR3 nucleotides read TGTGCCAGCAGCCAACCGGGACAGGGCTACAATGAGCAGTACTTC. Amino acids: CASSQPGQGYNEQYF.

This chain joins TRBV7-9 and TRBJ1-4; TRBD1 might be the D (5 bases). The CDR3 is 14 residues long. The germline V gene encodes CDR1 SEHNR and CDR2 FQNEAQ (reference sequence). Trimming pared 6 bases from V and 8 bases from J, leaving 16 bases between. CDR3 sequence reads: CASRTDTVGEKLFF. The CDR3 coding sequence is TGTGCCAGCAGGACGGACACCGTAGGCGAAAAACTGTTTTTT.

The sample holds a few counts of this clonotype. This chain links TRBV28 with TRBJ2-1, with 12 nucleotides matching TRBD2. There are 18 residues in the CDR3. With V trimmed by 10 bases and J by 0 bases, 13 bases remained unmatched. Per the germline V gene, CDR1 is MDHEN and CDR2 is SYDVKM. The CDR3 DNA reads TGTGCCACCTCAGGACTAGCGGGATTTACGGGCTCCTACAATGAGCAGTTCTTC. Its protein is CATSGLAGFTGSYNEQFF. Drawing the rest from reference TRBV28 and TRBJ2-1, the complete variable domain is DVKVTQSSRYLVKRTGEKVFLECVQDMDHENMFWYRQDPGLGLRLIYFSYDVKMKEKGDIPEGYSVSREKKERFSLILESASTNQTSMYLCATSGLAGFTGSYNEQFFGPGTRLTVL.